There are many counts of the clone carrying this T cell receptor beta chain. These data belong to a study of blood T cells in healthy people across ages. Next came a second PCR, run for 7 to 11 cycles, which used a sample-barcoded 5' primer along with a J-beta primer mix. TCRdb independently ran MiXCR on the 5' RACE reads; one entry per CDR3 protein. This sample has over 700,000 distinct CDR3 sequences; just under 25% occur once, and the top ten carry more than 8.5%. The CDR3 totals 11 residues. CDR1 is SQVTM and CDR2 is ANQGSEA in the germline V gene. The ends were cut back, 4 bases at V and 5 bases at J, with 8 bases in the middle. Another study also made use of these data, one on T cells of mothers and their children.

The chain combines TRBV29-1 with TRBJ2-5, with D possibly matching TRBD2 (5 bases). Sample: blood. This receptor was identified in a boy younger than 18 in good health. Here the CDR3 reads CSVAPGETQYF. DNA of the CDR3: TGCAGCGTTGCCCCGGGGGAGACCCAGTACTTC.